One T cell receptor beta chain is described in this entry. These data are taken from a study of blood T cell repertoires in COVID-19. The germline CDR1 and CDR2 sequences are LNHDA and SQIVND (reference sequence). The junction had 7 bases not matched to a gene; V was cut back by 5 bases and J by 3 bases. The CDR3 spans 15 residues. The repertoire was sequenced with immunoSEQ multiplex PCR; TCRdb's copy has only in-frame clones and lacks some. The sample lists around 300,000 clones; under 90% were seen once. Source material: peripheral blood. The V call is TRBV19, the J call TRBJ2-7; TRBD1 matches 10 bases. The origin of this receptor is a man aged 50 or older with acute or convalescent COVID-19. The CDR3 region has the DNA TGTGCCAGTAGTTCAGGGGACAGGGGTTTCTACGAGCAGTACTTC. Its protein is CASSSGDRGFYEQYF.